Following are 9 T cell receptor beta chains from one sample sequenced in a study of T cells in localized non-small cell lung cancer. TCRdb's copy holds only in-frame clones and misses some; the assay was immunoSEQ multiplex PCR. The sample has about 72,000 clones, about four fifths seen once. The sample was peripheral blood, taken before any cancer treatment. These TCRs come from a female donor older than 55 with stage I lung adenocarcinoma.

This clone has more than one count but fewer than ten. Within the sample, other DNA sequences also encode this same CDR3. CDR3 in amino acids: CASSLGLAGGNEQFF. The CDR3 nucleotides read TGTGCCAGCAGCTTAGGACTAGCGGGAGGGAATGAGCAGTTCTTC. The gene calls are TRBV7-2 and TRBJ2-1; 14 bases align to TRBD2. From germline, CDR1 is SGHTA and CDR2 FQGNSA. The junction had 0 bases not matched to a gene; V was cut back by 1 base and J by 7 bases. CDR3 length: 15 amino acids.

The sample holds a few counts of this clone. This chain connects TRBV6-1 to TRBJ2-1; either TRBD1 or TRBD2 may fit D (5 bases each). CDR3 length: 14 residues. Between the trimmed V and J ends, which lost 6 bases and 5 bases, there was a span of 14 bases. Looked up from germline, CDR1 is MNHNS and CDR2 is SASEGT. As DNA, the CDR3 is TGTGCCAGCAGCCGGGACCCCTCTAACAATGAGCAGTTCTTC. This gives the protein CASSRDPSNNEQFF.

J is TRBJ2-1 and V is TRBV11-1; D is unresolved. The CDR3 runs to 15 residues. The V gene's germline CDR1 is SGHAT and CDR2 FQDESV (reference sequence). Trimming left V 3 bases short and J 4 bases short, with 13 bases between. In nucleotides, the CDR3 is TGTGCCAGCAGCTTCCAACCGGAGCCATACAATGAGCAGTTCTTC. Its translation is CASSFQPEPYNEQFF.

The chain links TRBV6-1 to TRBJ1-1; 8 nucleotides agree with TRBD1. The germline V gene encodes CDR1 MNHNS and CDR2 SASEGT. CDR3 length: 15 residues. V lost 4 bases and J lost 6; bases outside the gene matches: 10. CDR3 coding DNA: TGTGCCAGCAGTGCCTATTCAGGGGGCGGGTCTGAAGCTTTCTTT. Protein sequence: CASSAYSGGGSEAFF.

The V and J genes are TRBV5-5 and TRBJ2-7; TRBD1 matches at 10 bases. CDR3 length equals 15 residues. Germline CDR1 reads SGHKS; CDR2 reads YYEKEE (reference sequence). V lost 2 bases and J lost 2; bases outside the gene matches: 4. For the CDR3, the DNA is TGTGCCAGCAGCTTTAGACAGGGGGCCGCCTACGAGCAGTACTTC. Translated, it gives CASSFRQGAAYEQYF.

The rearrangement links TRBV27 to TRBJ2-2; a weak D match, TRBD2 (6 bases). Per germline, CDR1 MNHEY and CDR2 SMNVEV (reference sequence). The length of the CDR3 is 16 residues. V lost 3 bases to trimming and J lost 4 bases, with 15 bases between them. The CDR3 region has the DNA TGTGCCAGCAGTTTCCCGATTAAGGGAGGCACCGGGGAGCTGTTTTTT. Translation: CASSFPIKGGTGELFF.

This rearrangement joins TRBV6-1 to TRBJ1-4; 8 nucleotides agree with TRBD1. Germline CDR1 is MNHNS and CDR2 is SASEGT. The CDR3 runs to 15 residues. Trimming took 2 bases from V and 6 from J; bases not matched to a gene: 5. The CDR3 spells CASSEHRGEHEKLFF. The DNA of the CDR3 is TGTGCCAGCAGTGAACACAGGGGGGAGCATGAAAAACTGTTTTTT.

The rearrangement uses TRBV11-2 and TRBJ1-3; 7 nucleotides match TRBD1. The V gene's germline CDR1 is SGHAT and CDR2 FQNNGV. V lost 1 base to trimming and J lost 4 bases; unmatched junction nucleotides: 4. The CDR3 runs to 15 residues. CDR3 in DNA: TGTGCCAGCAGCTTAGGTACAGGGGTCGGAAACACCATATATTTT. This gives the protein CASSLGTGVGNTIYF.

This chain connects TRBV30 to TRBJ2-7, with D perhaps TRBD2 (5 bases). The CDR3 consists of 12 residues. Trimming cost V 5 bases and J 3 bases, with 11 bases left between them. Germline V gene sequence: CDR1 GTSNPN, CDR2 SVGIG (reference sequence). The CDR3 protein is CAWLGSDYEQYF. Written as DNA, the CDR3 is TGTGCCTGGCTAGGTAGCGACTACGAGCAGTACTTC.